The 29 T cell receptor beta chains reported below all come from one sample, sequenced in a study of T cells after yellow fever vaccination. TCRdb reprocessed the 5' RACE reads via MiXCR and lists one record per CDR3 protein. In the table there are about 500,000 distinct CDR3 sequences, around 17% of which are singletons. This specimen was PBMCs, taken around 5 days after the first yellow fever vaccination. Source of these receptors: a young man who received the YFV17D yellow fever vaccine.

This clonotype was seen a handful of times. The chain is built from TRBV25-1 and TRBJ1-2, with 7 nucleotides matching TRBD1. V gave up 4 bases and J gave up 8 bases; unmatched junction bases: 10. The CDR3 has 14 amino acids. Germline V gene lookup returns CDR1 MGHDK and CDR2 SYGVNS. Written as DNA, the CDR3 is TGTGCCAGCAGTGCCCCTACAGGGGCGCGGGGCTACACCTTC. It codes for CASSAPTGARGYTF.

A few counts support this clonotype. This chain uses TRBV5-6 with TRBJ2-3; no reliable D call. V was pared by 0 bases and J by 2 bases, with 7 bases between. Germline V gene lookup returns CDR1 SGHDT and CDR2 YYEEEE. The CDR3 runs 14 residues. The DNA of the CDR3 is TGTGCCAGCAGCTTGGGGGCCCACACAGATACGCAGTATTTT. Translating gives CASSLGAHTDTQYF.

This clonotype was counted between two and nine times. V and J are TRBV20-1 and TRBJ2-2, with TRBD2 matching 8 bases. With 5 bases clipped from V and 5 bases from J, the junction kept 13 bases outside the gene matches. CDR1 and CDR2 (germline): DFQATT, SNEGSKA (reference sequence). The CDR3 has 16 residues. This chain's CDR3 is CSAGRNGGAFTGELFF. CDR3 sequence (DNA): TGCAGTGCTGGGCGAAACGGGGGGGCGTTTACCGGGGAGCTGTTTTTT.

V gene TRBV7-8 combines with J gene TRBJ1-6; 8 bases are a match to TRBD1. Germline-derived CDR1 and CDR2 are SGHVS and FQNEAQ. The CDR3 is 15 amino acids. Trimming removed 2 bases from V and 5 bases from J; junction bases left unmatched: 2. The CDR3 spells CASSLLGQDNSPLHF. The CDR3 DNA follows: TGTGCCAGCAGCTTACTGGGACAGGATAATTCACCCCTCCACTTT. The whole variable domain, filled in from reference TRBV7-8 and TRBJ1-6, reads GAGVSQSPRYKVAKRGQDVALRCDPISGHVSLFWYQQALGQGPEFLTYFQNEAQLDKSGLPSDRFFAERPEGSVSTLKIQRTQQEDSAVYLCASSLLGQDNSPLHFGNGTRLTVT.

The sample holds a few counts of this clonotype. The chain is built from TRBV5-1 and TRBJ2-2; D might be TRBD2 (6 bases). This CDR3 has 14 residues. Germline CDR1 reads SGHRS; CDR2 reads YFSETQ. Trimming pared 5 bases from V and 6 bases from J, leaving 14 bases between. CDR3 sequence reads: CASRGSSVPGELFF. The CDR3, as DNA: TGCGCCAGCAGGGGGTCTAGCGTCCCCGGGGAGCTGTTTTTT.

The gene calls are TRBV7-8 and TRBJ2-5, with D uncertain. Germline CDR1 reads SGHVS; CDR2 reads FQNEAQ. The CDR3 sequence is 13 residues long. The V gene lost 4 bases and the J gene lost 5 bases, with 11 bases spanning the gap. The DNA for the CDR3 is TGTGCCAGCAGCTCCGTCCGGACGGAGACCCAGTACTTC. It codes for CASSSVRTETQYF.

This chain joins TRBV6-2 or TRBV6-3 and TRBJ1-1; no reliable D call. CDR1 is MNHEY, CDR2 SVGEGT, per germline. The V and J ends lost 3 bases and 3 bases respectively, with 2 bases between them. This CDR3 has 11 residues. The CDR3 sequence: CASSYHTEAFF. The CDR3, as DNA: TGTGCCAGCAGTTATCACACTGAAGCTTTCTTT.

The rearrangement links TRBV7-2 to TRBJ2-1; no definite D call. This CDR3 comprises 12 residues. Trimming left V 3 bases short and J 7 bases short, with 7 bases between. CDR1 and CDR2 from the germline V gene are SGHTA and FQGNSA. For the CDR3, the DNA is TGTGCCAGCAGCTTTTTCCGTAATGAGCAGTTCTTC. Translation gives CASSFFRNEQFF.

V usage is TRBV7-3 and J usage is TRBJ2-1; tentatively, D is TRBD1 (5 bases). This CDR3 is 16 amino acids long. CDR1 and CDR2 from the germline V gene are SGHTA and FQGTGA. With 4 bases removed from V and 7 bases from J, the gap between germline ends came to 20 bases. The CDR3 DNA reads as TGTGCCAGCAGCTATTACACAGGCGCCCTGGCTAATGAGCAGTTCTTC. It codes for CASSYYTGALANEQFF.

V gene TRBV12-3 or TRBV12-4 combines with J gene TRBJ2-1; TRBD2 aligns across 7 bases. The J segment lost 2 bases and the V segment lost 5 bases, leaving 3 bases of the junction unmatched. The CDR3 loop spans 14 amino acids. CDR3 sequence (DNA): TGTGCCAGCAGTGCGACTAGCCCCTACAATGAGCAGTTCTTC. It specifies CASSATSPYNEQFF.

The J gene is TRBJ1-2, the V gene TRBV7-9; 7 nucleotides agree with TRBD1. This CDR3 is 15 amino acids long. The germline V gene encodes CDR1 SEHNR and CDR2 FQNEAQ (reference sequence). J was trimmed by 0 bases and V by 1 base; bases with no gene match: 2. The chain's CDR3 is CASSLGDRANYGYTF. In DNA, the CDR3 is TGTGCCAGCAGCTTAGGAGACAGGGCTAACTATGGCTACACCTTC. Looking up the rest from reference TRBV7-9 and TRBJ1-2 gives the full variable domain: DTGVSQNPRHKITKRGQNVTFRCDPISEHNRLYWYRQTLGQGPEFLTYFQNEAQLEKSRLLSDRFSAERPKGSFSTLEIQRTEQGDSAMYLCASSLGDRANYGYTFGSGTRLTVV.

This clonotype was seen a few times. The chain joins TRBV7-9 to TRBJ1-5, with 7 bases that match TRBD1. Per germline, CDR1 SEHNR and CDR2 FQNEAQ (reference sequence). V was clipped by 5 bases and J by 8 bases; unmatched bases: 9. The CDR3 sequence is 14 residues long. The CDR3 loop is CASSMTGRNEPQHF. CDR3 DNA sequence: TGTGCCAGCAGCATGACAGGGCGAAATGAGCCCCAGCATTTT.

The chain joins TRBV7-8 to TRBJ1-1; no firm D call. Trimming took off 5 bases at V and 1 base at J, with 11 bases between the two ends. CDR3 length equals 14 residues. Germline assignment: CDR1 SGHVS and CDR2 FQNEAQ. CDR3 loop: CASSEGARNTEAFF. The DNA for the CDR3 is TGTGCCAGCAGCGAGGGCGCCCGGAACACTGAAGCTTTCTTT. Supplemented by reference TRBV7-8 and TRBJ1-1, the full variable domain reads GAGVSQSPRYKVAKRGQDVALRCDPISGHVSLFWYQQALGQGPEFLTYFQNEAQLDKSGLPSDRFFAERPEGSVSTLKIQRTQQEDSAVYLCASSEGARNTEAFFGQGTRLTVV.

The rearrangement joins TRBV7-9 to TRBJ2-3; TRBD1 matches 10 bases. CDR1 is SEHNR and CDR2 is FQNEAQ in the germline V gene (reference sequence). The J segment lost 0 bases and the V segment lost 5 bases, leaving 8 bases of the junction unmatched. The CDR3 spans 17 residues. Here the CDR3 reads CASSQGGTGASTDTQYF. CDR3 nucleotides: TGTGCCAGCAGCCAGGGGGGGACAGGGGCGAGCACAGATACGCAGTATTTT.

V gene TRBV7-3 combines with J gene TRBJ2-1, with TRBD1 identical over 12 bases. This CDR3 has 17 amino acids. The germline V gene encodes CDR1 SGHTA and CDR2 FQGTGA. V lost 1 base, J lost 8 bases, and 9 bases stayed unmatched. The CDR3 loop is CASSLSFPGTGGDEQFF. The CDR3 bases are TGTGCCAGCAGCTTAAGCTTTCCCGGGACAGGGGGCGATGAGCAGTTCTTC.

There are a few counts of this clonotype. The rearrangement links TRBV29-1 to TRBJ2-1; 7 bases are shared with TRBD2. The CDR3 length is 11 residues. Germline V gives CDR1 SQVTM, CDR2 ANQGSEA. The junction had 0 bases not matched to a gene; V was cut back by 4 bases and J by 6 bases. This CDR3 is CSVGLANEQFF. In DNA, the CDR3 is TGCAGCGTTGGACTAGCCAATGAGCAGTTCTTC.

V usage is TRBV7-3 and J usage is TRBJ1-6, with D uncertain. Between the trimmed V and J ends, which lost 5 bases and 7 bases, there was a span of 9 bases. The length of the CDR3 is 13 residues. Germline V gives CDR1 SGHTA, CDR2 FQGTGA. The CDR3 DNA reads TGTGCCAGCAGCCGGGCCCTGAATTCACCCCTCCACTTT. This translates into CASSRALNSPLHF.

This chain joins TRBV6-1 and TRBJ1-1; D possibly corresponds to TRBD1 (5 bases). The CDR3 is 14 residues long. Trimming removed 2 bases from V and 4 bases from J, with 11 bases in between. Germline V lookup: CDR1 MNHNS, CDR2 SASEGT. The CDR3: CASSEMGRLTEAFF. The CDR3 DNA reads TGTGCCAGCAGTGAAATGGGGCGGCTCACTGAAGCTTTCTTT.

This clonotype appeared a few times. The chain is built from TRBV4-1 and TRBJ2-3; 12 nucleotides line up with TRBD2. Germline V lookup: CDR1 MGHRA, CDR2 YSYEKL. This CDR3 region has 21 residues. J gave up 0 bases and V 3 bases, and 16 bases lay outside the gene matches. The CDR3 region has the DNA TGCGCCAGCAGCCACGGATTCACTACTAGCGGGGGGAGATATAGCACAGATACGCAGTATTTT. Translating gives CASSHGFTTSGGRYSTDTQYF.

The DNA of the CDR3 is TGTGCCAGCAGCCTATCCCCGGGACAGTCCTACGAGCAGTACGTC. The encoded protein is CASSLSPGQSYEQYV. J is TRBJ2-7 and V is TRBV5-5, with 7 bases matching TRBD1. The V gene end was trimmed by 4 bases and the J gene end by 1 base; junction bases not matched to a gene: 8. The CDR3 spans 15 residues. The germline V gene has CDR1 SGHKS and CDR2 YYEKEE (reference sequence).

J is TRBJ1-5 and V is TRBV6-5; 11 nucleotides agree with TRBD1. V was pared by 4 bases and J by 7 bases, with 6 bases of the junction left unmatched. Germline V gene lookup returns CDR1 MNHEY and CDR2 SVGAGI. The CDR3 runs to 15 residues. CDR3 loop: CASSFSGQGGQPQHF. The CDR3 bases are TGTGCCAGCAGTTTCTCGGGACAGGGGGGGCAGCCCCAGCATTTT.

The gene calls are TRBV29-1 and TRBJ2-7, with 7 bases fitting TRBD1. The V and J ends lost 6 bases and 4 bases, in that order; junction bases with no gene match: 6. The length of the CDR3 is 12 residues. From germline, CDR1 is SQVTM and CDR2 ANQGSEA. Here the CDR3 reads CSVMTGSYEQYV. The CDR3 region has the DNA TGCAGCGTGATGACAGGGTCGTACGAGCAGTACGTC.

This clonotype appeared many times. The rearrangement uses TRBV7-2 and TRBJ2-1, with D possibly being TRBD2 (7 bases). Trimming removed 5 bases at V and 7 bases at J, with 24 bases between. Germline assignment: CDR1 SGHTA and CDR2 FQGNSA. This CDR3 contains 17 residues. The DNA of the CDR3 is TGTGCCAGCAGCCCTCGTGGGGGGGGCGGGCGCAGGAATGAGCAGTTCTTC. Translation gives CASSPRGGGGRRNEQFF. The variable domain in full, completed from reference TRBV7-2 and TRBJ2-1, reads GAGVSQSPSNKVTEKGKDVELRCDPISGHTALYWYRQSLGQGLEFLIYFQGNSAPDKSGLPSDRFSAERTGGSVSTLTIQRTQQEDSAVYLCASSPRGGGGRRNEQFFGPGTRLTVL.

The chain uses TRBV14 and TRBJ2-7; TRBD1 matches 9 bases. Germline V gives CDR1 SGHDN, CDR2 FVKESK. The CDR3 is 16 amino acids. With V trimmed by 5 bases and J by 3 bases, 11 bases remained unmatched. CDR3 sequence reads: CASSKSEGTGHYEQYF. CDR3 nucleotides: TGTGCCAGCAGCAAAAGCGAGGGGACAGGGCACTACGAGCAGTACTTC.

The chain has TRBV7-2 and TRBJ2-3; D not certain. Per the germline V gene, CDR1 is SGHTA and CDR2 is FQGNSA. V lost 4 bases, J lost 4 bases, and 9 bases lay in between. The length of the CDR3 is 13 residues. DNA for the CDR3: TGTGCCAGCAGCTCTCGCCGATCAGATACGCAGTATTTT. Translation gives CASSSRRSDTQYF.

The V and J genes are TRBV13 and TRBJ2-1; D remains unclear. CDR3 length equals 15 residues. Trimming cost V 0 bases and J 3 bases, with 9 bases left between them. CDR1 and CDR2 (germline): PRHDT, FYEKMQ (reference sequence). The CDR3 is CASSLGLGNYNEQFF. In DNA, the CDR3 is TGTGCCAGCAGCTTAGGCCTGGGGAACTACAATGAGCAGTTCTTC.

This clonotype was seen only a few times. V and J are TRBV5-1 and TRBJ1-1; D perhaps matches TRBD1 (5 bases). The germline V gene encodes CDR1 SGHRS and CDR2 YFSETQ. There are 16 residues in the CDR3. The V end was cut by 10 bases, the J end by 4 bases, with 26 bases between. This chain's CDR3 is CASSLRGGDEGTEAFF. CDR3 DNA sequence: TGCGCCTCCTCCCTGAGAGGAGGGGATGAGGGCACTGAAGCTTTCTTT.

This clonotype was detected a few times. This chain joins TRBV7-9 and TRBJ1-4; D unresolved. The germline CDR1 and CDR2 sequences are SEHNR and FQNEAQ (reference sequence). V was trimmed by 4 bases and J by 8 bases, leaving 14 bases between them. The CDR3 runs to 14 residues. The CDR3 DNA sequence: TGTGCCAGCAGCTCGTGGGGTGGTCGGGAAAAACTGTTTTTT. It translates to CASSSWGGREKLFF.

The chain has TRBV20-1 and TRBJ1-2; the D is unclear. Germline V CDR1 and CDR2: DFQATT, SNEGSKA (reference sequence). The V gene lost 4 bases and the J gene lost 4 bases, with 7 bases spanning the gap. The CDR3 sequence is 11 residues long. CDR3 sequence: CSAIGFYGYTF. CDR3 DNA sequence: TGCAGTGCTATCGGGTTCTATGGCTACACCTTC.